Each of the 15 T cell receptor beta chains below was sequenced from the same sample in a study of PD-L1 blockade in urothelial cancer. Time point: pretreatment peripheral blood. The table came from immunoSEQ multiplex PCR; TCRdb's copy has only in-frame clones and leaves some out. This sample carries about 52,000 clones, roughly 80% of them seen once, and the ten largest clones take less than 1.5%. The material was PBMCs, obtained around atezolizumab (anti-PD-L1) treatment. The receptors derive from a man aged 50 to 60 with urothelial cancer.

The chain combines TRBV30 with TRBJ2-7, with a weak D call TRBD1 (5 bases). Germline V gives CDR1 GTSNPN, CDR2 SVGIG (reference sequence). With 6 bases removed from V and 0 bases from J, the gap between germline ends came to 15 bases. The CDR3 is 14 residues long. The CDR3 sequence: CACQGARSSYEQYF. CDR3 DNA sequence: TGTGCCTGCCAAGGGGCCCGGAGCTCCTACGAGCAGTACTTC.

The sample holds a few counts of this clone. The chain combines TRBV10-3 with TRBJ1-2; 9 nucleotides match TRBD1. The V and J ends lost 0 bases and 4 bases, in that order; junction bases with no gene match: 12. Germline CDR1 and CDR2: ENHRY and SYGVKD. The CDR3 contains 18 residues. The CDR3 nucleotides are TGTGCCATCAGTGAGTCGCTGGCCGGGGACAGGGAGCGCTATGGCTACACCTTC. It specifies CAISESLAGDRERYGYTF.

This clone has only one observation. The CDR3 reads CASSVQQYDSPLHF. The DNA for the CDR3 is TGTGCCAGCAGCGTTCAACAATACGATTCACCCCTCCACTTT. J is TRBJ1-6 and V is TRBV9; D remains ambiguous. Per the germline V gene, CDR1 is SGDLS and CDR2 is YYNGEE. CDR3 length: 14 amino acids. With 2 bases removed from V and 8 bases from J, the gap between germline ends came to 11 bases.

The chain combines TRBV18 with TRBJ2-1; TRBD2 agrees at 8 bases. The CDR3 consists of 14 residues. Looked up from germline, CDR1 is KGHSH and CDR2 is LQKENI. V dropped 5 bases and J dropped 8; count of bases not matched to a gene: 8. The CDR3 DNA sequence: TGTGCCAGCTCAGGCCTAGCGGGTTCCCATGAGCAGTTCTTC. Protein sequence: CASSGLAGSHEQFF.

The rearrangement uses TRBV2 and TRBJ2-3, with 10 bases matching TRBD2. The V segment lost 6 bases and the J segment 3 bases; nucleotides outside the gene matches: 9. There are 16 residues in the CDR3. CDR1 and CDR2 from the germline V gene are SNHLY and FYNNEI. The CDR3, as DNA: TGTGCCAGCAGCACCACTAGCGGGGTTGTAACAGATACGCAGTATTTT. Its protein is CASSTTSGVVTDTQYF.

The chain employs TRBV7-2 and TRBJ2-7; perhaps TRBD2 as D (6 bases). The CDR3 length is 16 residues. V lost 4 bases and J 7 bases, leaving 23 bases between the germline ends. Germline CDR1 is SGHTA and CDR2 is FQGNSA. CDR3 amino acids: CASSSRVHGSSREQYF. CDR3 DNA: TGTGCCAGCAGCTCCAGAGTTCACGGGAGCTCCAGGGAGCAGTACTTC.

The rearrangement uses TRBV9 and TRBJ2-1, with 8 bases aligning to TRBD2. The CDR3 loop spans 16 amino acids. Per the germline V gene, CDR1 is SGDLS and CDR2 is YYNGEE. V lost 3 bases to trimming and J lost 4 bases; unmatched junction nucleotides: 9. Written as DNA, the CDR3 is TGTGCCAGCAGCGGGGTAGCGGGGAAAGGTTACAATGAGCAGTTCTTC. It is translated as CASSGVAGKGYNEQFF.

The J gene is TRBJ2-6, the V gene TRBV5-1, with 9 positions matching TRBD2. The V and J ends lost 5 bases and 2 bases, in that order; junction bases with no gene match: 8. Germline loops: CDR1 SGHRS, CDR2 YFSETQ. The CDR3 loop spans 17 amino acids. In nucleotides, the CDR3 is TGCGCCAGCAGGGGGGGACTAGCCCACCCTGGGGCCAACGTCCTGACTTTC. Amino acid sequence: CASRGGLAHPGANVLTF. The full variable domain, rest sourced from reference TRBV5-1 and TRBJ2-6, is KAGVTQTPRYLIKTRGQQVTLSCSPISGHRSVSWYQQTPGQGLQFLFEYFSETQRNKGNFPGRFSGRQFSNSRSEMNVSTLELGDSALYLCASRGGLAHPGANVLTFGAGSRLTVL.

The chain couples TRBV18 to TRBJ1-2, with TRBD1 matching 8 bases. V lost 3 bases to trimming and J lost 2 bases; unmatched junction nucleotides: 2. The germline gives CDR1 KGHSH, CDR2 LQKENI. The CDR3 is made up of 14 amino acids. CDR3: CASSPGQGNYGYTF. In DNA form, the CDR3 reads TGTGCCAGCTCACCCGGACAGGGAAACTATGGCTACACCTTC. Based on the CDR3 plus reference TRBV18 and TRBJ1-2, the full variable domain is NAGVMQNPRHLVRRRGQEARLRCSPMKGHSHVYWYRQLPEEGLKFMVYLQKENIIDESGMPKERFSAEFPKEGPSILRIQQVVRGDSAAYFCASSPGQGNYGYTFGSGTRLTVV.

The chain couples TRBV10-3 to TRBJ2-2, with D tentatively TRBD1 (6 bases). This CDR3 spans 12 amino acids. Germline values: CDR1 ENHRY, CDR2 SYGVKD. The V end was cut by 9 bases, the J end by 6 bases, with 11 bases between. The CDR3 DNA reads TGTGCCATGCAGGGGATATCCGGGGAGCTGTTTTTT. Amino acids: CAMQGISGELFF.

The CDR3 sequence: CAWSFRGMGVNEKLFF. CDR3 DNA sequence: TGTGCCTGGAGTTTCCGGGGAATGGGTGTCAATGAAAAACTGTTTTTT. The chain couples TRBV30 to TRBJ1-4; no clear D. Germline V lookup: CDR1 GTSNPN, CDR2 SVGIG (reference sequence). The CDR3 contains 16 residues. V was trimmed by 2 bases and J by 5 bases, leaving 18 bases between them.

This rearrangement joins TRBV5-6 to TRBJ1-2; possibly TRBD1 for D (6 bases). This CDR3 region has 14 residues. Per germline, CDR1 SGHDT and CDR2 YYEEEE. Between the trimmed V and J ends, which lost 1 base and 3 bases, there was a span of 10 bases. In nucleotides, the CDR3 is TGTGCCAGCAGCTTGCAGGGGCGATACTATGGCTACACCTTC. Its protein product is CASSLQGRYYGYTF.

The genes are TRBV6-1 and TRBJ1-2, with no clear D. V was cut by 2 bases and J by 4 bases, with 2 bases left in between. Germline CDR1 is MNHNS and CDR2 is SASEGT. The CDR3 extends over 11 amino acids. CDR3 in DNA: TGTGCCAGCAGTGAACTCTATGGCTACACCTTC. This encodes CASSELYGYTF.

In its sample, this clone was seen once. The rearrangement joins TRBV6-1 to TRBJ2-3; possible D gene TRBD2, 6 bases. This CDR3 comprises 13 residues. With 4 bases removed from V and 3 bases from J, the gap between germline ends came to 8 bases. Per the germline V gene, CDR1 is MNHNS and CDR2 is SASEGT. Here the CDR3 reads CASSVGGTDTQYF. The CDR3 coding sequence is TGTGCCAGCAGTGTTGGGGGGACAGATACGCAGTATTTT.

The chain is built from TRBV28 and TRBJ1-1; 8 bases line up with TRBD1. V shed 6 bases and J 4 bases; nucleotides not matched to a gene: 4. The CDR3 is made up of 13 amino acids. Germline CDR1 MDHEN, CDR2 SYDVKM. CDR3 DNA sequence: TGTGCCAGCAGGGGGACAGGACGCACTGAAGCTTTCTTT. Amino acids: CASRGTGRTEAFF. The full variable domain, with the rest looked up from reference TRBV28 and TRBJ1-1, is DVKVTQSSRYLVKRTGEKVFLECVQDMDHENMFWYRQDPGLGLRLIYFSYDVKMKEKGDIPEGYSVSREKKERFSLILESASTNQTSMYLCASRGTGRTEAFFGQGTRLTVV.